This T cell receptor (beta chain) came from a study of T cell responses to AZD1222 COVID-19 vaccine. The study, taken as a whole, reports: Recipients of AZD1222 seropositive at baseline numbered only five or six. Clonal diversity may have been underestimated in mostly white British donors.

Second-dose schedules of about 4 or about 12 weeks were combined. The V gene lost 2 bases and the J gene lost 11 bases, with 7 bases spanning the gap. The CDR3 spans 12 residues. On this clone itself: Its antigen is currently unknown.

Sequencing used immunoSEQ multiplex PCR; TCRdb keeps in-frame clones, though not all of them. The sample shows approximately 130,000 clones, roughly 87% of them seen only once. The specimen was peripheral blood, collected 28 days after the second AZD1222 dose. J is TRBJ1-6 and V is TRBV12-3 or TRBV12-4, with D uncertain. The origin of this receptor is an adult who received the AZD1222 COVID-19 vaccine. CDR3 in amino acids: CASSLFLPPLHF. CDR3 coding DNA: TGTGCCAGCAGTTTATTTCTGCCACCCCTCCACTTT.